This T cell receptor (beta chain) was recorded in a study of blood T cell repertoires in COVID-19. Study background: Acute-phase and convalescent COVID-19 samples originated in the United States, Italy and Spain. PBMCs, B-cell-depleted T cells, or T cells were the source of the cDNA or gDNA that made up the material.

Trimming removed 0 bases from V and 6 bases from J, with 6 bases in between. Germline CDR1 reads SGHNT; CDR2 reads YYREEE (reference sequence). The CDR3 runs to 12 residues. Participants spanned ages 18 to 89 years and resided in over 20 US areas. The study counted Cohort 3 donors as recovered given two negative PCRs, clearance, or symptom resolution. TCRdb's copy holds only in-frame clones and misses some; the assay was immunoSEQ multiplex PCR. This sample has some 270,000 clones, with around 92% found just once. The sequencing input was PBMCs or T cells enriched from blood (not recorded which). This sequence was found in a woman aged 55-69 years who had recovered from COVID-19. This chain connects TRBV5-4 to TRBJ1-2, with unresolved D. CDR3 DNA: TGTGCCAGCAGCTTGGACAGTGATGGCTACACCTTC. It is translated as CASSLDSDGYTF.